Each of the 20 T cell receptor beta chains below was sequenced from the same sample in a study of beta chain features in type 1 diabetes. The isolated RNA, all of it, was reverse transcribed, so expressed TCRB transcripts were what got sequenced. Sequenced by immunoSEQ multiplex PCR; TCRdb stores in-frame clones only, minus some. The sample yields hundreds of thousands of clones, 11% seen once. Sample: naive CD4+ T cells from blood. All receptors derive from a woman aged 30 to 39 in good health.

The genes are TRBV2 and TRBJ1-5; D is perhaps TRBD1 (5 bases). There are 14 residues in the CDR3. Germline V gene lookup returns CDR1 SNHLY and CDR2 FYNNEI. Trimming pared 8 bases from V and 6 bases from J, leaving 17 bases between. The CDR3 sequence: CASGYQGNVQPQHF. The CDR3 DNA sequence: TGTGCCAGCGGCTACCAGGGAAATGTTCAGCCCCAGCATTTT.

Only a few counts were recorded for this clone. J is TRBJ2-4 and V is TRBV29-1; maybe TRBD1 (6 bases). Between the trimmed V and J ends, which lost 6 bases and 6 bases, there was a span of 15 bases. This CDR3 has 13 amino acids. Per germline, CDR1 SQVTM and CDR2 ANQGSEA. As DNA, the CDR3 is TGCAGCGTGATCCCCCAGGGGAGAAACATTCAGTACTTC. Amino acids: CSVIPQGRNIQYF.

This clone appeared a few times. This chain uses TRBV25-1 with TRBJ2-3; TRBD1 matches 8 bases. The CDR3 extends over 15 amino acids. The germline gives CDR1 MGHDK, CDR2 SYGVNS. V lost 5 bases to trimming and J lost 0 bases; unmatched junction nucleotides: 4. This chain's CDR3 is CASSTRTGSTDTQYF. The DNA for the CDR3 is TGTGCCAGCAGTACGCGGACAGGGAGCACAGATACGCAGTATTTT.

This clone has a handful of counts. The V gene is TRBV2, the J gene TRBJ2-1, with 8 bases that match TRBD1. CDR1 SNHLY and CDR2 FYNNEI come from the germline V gene. The J segment lost 10 bases and the V segment lost 1 base, leaving 9 bases of the junction unmatched. This CDR3 spans 15 amino acids. CDR3 sequence (DNA): TGTGCCAGCAGTGAAGTTGGACAGGGCTTGGAGGAGCAGTTCTTC. This encodes CASSEVGQGLEEQFF.

In this sample, this clone turned up a few times. The chain has TRBV7-6 and TRBJ2-7, with 9 bases matching TRBD1. This CDR3 region has 15 residues. The germline gives CDR1 SGHVS, CDR2 FNYEAQ. With V trimmed by 5 bases and J by 3 bases, 8 bases remained unmatched. The chain's CDR3 is CASSPTPGQGYEQYF. The DNA of the CDR3 is TGTGCCAGCAGCCCAACCCCGGGACAGGGCTACGAGCAGTACTTC.

A few counts support this clone. The V and J genes are TRBV28 and TRBJ2-1; 11 bases align to TRBD2. J lost 6 bases, V lost 2 bases, and 12 bases had no gene match. CDR1 and CDR2 from the germline V gene are MDHEN and SYDVKM. The CDR3 covers 18 residues. The CDR3 is CASSLAGLAGNGGNEQFF. Written as DNA, the CDR3 is TGTGCCAGCAGTTTAGCCGGACTAGCGGGTAATGGTGGCAATGAGCAGTTCTTC.

This chain connects TRBV7-2 to TRBJ1-5; 9 nucleotides agree with TRBD1. Germline CDR1 is SGHTA and CDR2 is FQGNSA. The CDR3 consists of 14 residues. Unmatched junction bases numbered 4, after V lost 3 bases and J lost 7 bases. The CDR3 region is CASSFDRGEQPQHF. The CDR3 nucleotides read TGTGCCAGCAGCTTCGACAGGGGGGAACAGCCCCAGCATTTT.

The chain uses TRBV10-3 and TRBJ2-7; D perhaps matches TRBD1 (9 bases). Germline CDR1 reads ENHRY; CDR2 reads SYGVKD. V lost 6 bases to trimming and J lost 3 bases, with 15 bases between them. The CDR3 contains 14 residues. In DNA, the CDR3 is TGTGCCATCAGACAGGGGGCGGGGGGCTACGAGCAGTACTTC. It codes for CAIRQGAGGYEQYF.

This clone was picked up a small number of times. The chain combines TRBV7-9 with TRBJ2-7; D remains ambiguous. Trimming stripped 1 base from V and 1 base from J, with 14 bases between. CDR1 and CDR2 (germline): SEHNR, FQNEAQ (reference sequence). The CDR3 extends over 16 amino acids. CDR3 coding DNA: TGTGCCAGCAGCTTAGGTGGTCATCCCACTTCCTACGAGCAGTACTTC. Residues: CASSLGGHPTSYEQYF. Full variable domain (rest looked up from reference TRBV7-9 and TRBJ2-7): DTGVSQNPRHKITKRGQNVTFRCDPISEHNRLYWYRQTLGQGPEFLTYFQNEAQLEKSRLLSDRFSAERPKGSFSTLEIQRTEQGDSAMYLCASSLGGHPTSYEQYFGPGTRLTVT.

The chain couples TRBV19 to TRBJ2-1; 11 bases align to TRBD1. The germline V gene encodes CDR1 LNHDA and CDR2 SQIVND (reference sequence). Germline trimming cut 3 bases from V and 1 base from J; bases unmatched to any gene: 2. The CDR3 totals 16 residues. This CDR3 reads CASSMWDRGSYNEQFF. Written as DNA, the CDR3 is TGTGCCAGTAGTATGTGGGACAGGGGGTCCTACAATGAGCAGTTCTTC.

This clone showed up just a few times. The chain combines TRBV7-6 with TRBJ2-7, with a possible D match to TRBD1 (5 bases). The CDR3 runs to 15 residues. Germline V gene sequence: CDR1 SGHVS, CDR2 FNYEAQ. V lost 4 bases and J 4 bases, leaving 17 bases between the germline ends. CDR3 region: CASSSGQGGVYEQYF. CDR3 nucleotide sequence: TGTGCCAGCAGCTCCGGCCAGGGTGGTGTATACGAGCAGTACTTC.

V usage is TRBV5-1 and J usage is TRBJ2-7; weak D call: TRBD1 (5 bases). Germline V gene data show CDR1 as SGHRS and CDR2 as YFSETQ. Trimming took off 0 bases at V and 13 bases at J, with 14 bases between the two ends. The CDR3 spans 12 residues. The CDR3 sequence: CASSLGAGNSYF. The CDR3 DNA reads TGCGCCAGCAGCTTGGGGGCAGGGAATAGTTACTTC.

The rearrangement links TRBV7-3 to TRBJ2-5; D is unclear. CDR3 size: 12 residues. CDR1 and CDR2 from the germline V gene are SGHTA and FQGTGA. Between the trimmed V and J ends, which lost 2 bases and 4 bases, there was a span of 5 bases. CDR3 loop: CASSLGAETQYF. For the CDR3, the DNA is TGTGCCAGCAGCTTAGGAGCAGAGACCCAGTACTTC.

The genes are TRBV9 and TRBJ2-1; 10 bases align to TRBD2. Looked up from germline, CDR1 is SGDLS and CDR2 is YYNGEE. The CDR3 sequence is 16 residues long. The trim removed 4 bases at V and 0 bases at J, leaving 4 bases unmatched. CDR3 DNA: TGTGCCAGCAGCACCTTAGCGGGGGGCTCCTACAATGAGCAGTTCTTC. It translates to CASSTLAGGSYNEQFF.

The chain has TRBV14 and TRBJ2-2, with D perhaps matching TRBD2 (5 bases). Germline lookup yields CDR1 SGHDN and CDR2 FVKESK. This CDR3 comprises 16 residues. V lost 0 bases, J lost 4 bases, and 12 bases lay in between. DNA of the CDR3: TGTGCCAGCAGCCAAGACTCGTGGACTCTCACCGGGGAGCTGTTTTTT. Its protein is CASSQDSWTLTGELFF.

The chain couples TRBV2 to TRBJ1-1; a weak D match, TRBD1 (6 bases). The CDR3 covers 13 residues. The V gene lost 5 bases and the J gene lost 5 bases, with 12 bases spanning the gap. Germline-derived CDR1 and CDR2 are SNHLY and FYNNEI. The CDR3 DNA reads TGTGCCAGCAGTAAACAGGGATATACTGAAGCTTTCTTT. Translation gives CASSKQGYTEAFF.

This clone has more than one count but fewer than ten. The V gene is TRBV28, the J gene TRBJ2-5; 8 positions match TRBD1. Germline trimming cut 6 bases from V and 1 base from J; bases unmatched to any gene: 7. The CDR3 has 15 amino acids. Per germline, CDR1 MDHEN and CDR2 SYDVKM. The CDR3 DNA is TGTGCCAGCAGCCAGACAGGGGCTGGCCAAGAGACCCAGTACTTC. Its protein is CASSQTGAGQETQYF.

This clone has only a few counts. V gene TRBV18 combines with J gene TRBJ2-5; D uncertain. V shed 0 bases and J shed 1 base, with 9 bases lying between them. CDR1 is KGHSH, CDR2 LQKENI, per germline. The CDR3 is made up of 15 amino acids. CDR3 in amino acids: CASSPPGIPQETQYF. The DNA of the CDR3 is TGTGCCAGCTCACCACCGGGCATCCCCCAAGAGACCCAGTACTTC. The variable domain in full, completed from reference TRBV18 and TRBJ2-5, reads NAGVMQNPRHLVRRRGQEARLRCSPMKGHSHVYWYRQLPEEGLKFMVYLQKENIIDESGMPKERFSAEFPKEGPSILRIQQVVRGDSAAYFCASSPPGIPQETQYFGPGTRLLVL.

The rearrangement links TRBV6-6 to TRBJ1-2, with D hard to call. CDR3 length equals 14 residues. The V gene's germline CDR1 is MNHNY and CDR2 SVGAGI (reference sequence). The V and J ends lost 2 bases and 4 bases respectively, with 11 bases between them. CDR3 sequence: CASSYGWGGYGYTF. CDR3 nucleotides: TGTGCCAGCAGTTACGGTTGGGGAGGCTATGGCTACACCTTC.

The rearrangement uses TRBV6-5 and TRBJ1-2; 7 bases are a match to TRBD1. The CDR3 spans 15 residues. Trimming at V came to 4 bases and at J to 3 bases, leaving 8 bases not matched to a gene. Germline assignment: CDR1 MNHEY and CDR2 SVGAGI. The DNA for the CDR3 is TGTGCCAGCAGTTCCGACAAAACAGGGGACTATGGCTACACCTTC. Its protein product is CASSSDKTGDYGYTF.